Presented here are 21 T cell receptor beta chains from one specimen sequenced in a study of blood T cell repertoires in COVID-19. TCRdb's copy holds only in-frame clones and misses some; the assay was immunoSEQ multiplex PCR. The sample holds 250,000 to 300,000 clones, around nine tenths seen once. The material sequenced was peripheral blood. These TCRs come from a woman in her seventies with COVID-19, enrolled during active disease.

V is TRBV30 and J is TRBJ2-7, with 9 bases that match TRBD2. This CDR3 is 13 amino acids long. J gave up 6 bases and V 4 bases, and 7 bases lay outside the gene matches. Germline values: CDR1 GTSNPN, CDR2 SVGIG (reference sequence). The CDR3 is CAWKGAGGSEQYF. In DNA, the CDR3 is TGTGCCTGGAAGGGAGCGGGGGGTAGCGAGCAGTACTTC.

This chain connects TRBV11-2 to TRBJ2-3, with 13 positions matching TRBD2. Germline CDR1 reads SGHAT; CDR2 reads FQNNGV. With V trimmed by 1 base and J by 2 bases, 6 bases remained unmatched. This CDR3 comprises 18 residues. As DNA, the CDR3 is TGTGCCAGCAGCTTAGTTGGACTAGCGGGGGCCACCACAGATACGCAGTATTTT. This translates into CASSLVGLAGATTDTQYF.

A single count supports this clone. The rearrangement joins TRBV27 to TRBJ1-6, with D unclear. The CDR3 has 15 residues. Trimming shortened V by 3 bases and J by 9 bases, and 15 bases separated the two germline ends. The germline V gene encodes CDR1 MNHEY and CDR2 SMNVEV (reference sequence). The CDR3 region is CASSLGPRFGSPLHF. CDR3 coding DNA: TGTGCCAGCAGTTTGGGCCCCCGGTTTGGTTCACCCCTCCACTTT.

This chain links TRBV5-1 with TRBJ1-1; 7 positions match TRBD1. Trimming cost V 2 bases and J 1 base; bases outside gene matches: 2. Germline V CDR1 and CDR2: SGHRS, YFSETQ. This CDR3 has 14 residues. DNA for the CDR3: TGCGCCAGCAGCTTTCACAGGGGGAACACTGAAGCTTTCTTT. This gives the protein CASSFHRGNTEAFF.

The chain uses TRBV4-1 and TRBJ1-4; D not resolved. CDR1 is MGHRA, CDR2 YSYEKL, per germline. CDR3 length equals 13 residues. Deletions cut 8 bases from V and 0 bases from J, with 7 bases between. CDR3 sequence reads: CASGLTTNEKLFF. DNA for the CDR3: TGCGCCAGCGGACTAACAACTAATGAAAAACTGTTTTTT.

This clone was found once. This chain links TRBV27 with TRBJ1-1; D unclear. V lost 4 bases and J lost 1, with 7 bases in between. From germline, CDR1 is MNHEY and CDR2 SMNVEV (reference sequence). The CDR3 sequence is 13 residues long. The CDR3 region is CASSSPGNTEAFF. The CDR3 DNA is TGTGCCAGCAGTTCCCCCGGGAACACTGAAGCTTTCTTT.

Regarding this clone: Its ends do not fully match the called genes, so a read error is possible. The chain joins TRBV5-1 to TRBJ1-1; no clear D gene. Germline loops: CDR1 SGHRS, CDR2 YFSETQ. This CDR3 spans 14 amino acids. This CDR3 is CASTLGVGGTEAFF. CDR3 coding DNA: TGCGCCAGCACCTTGGGAGTCGGAGGTACTGAAGCTTTCTTT.

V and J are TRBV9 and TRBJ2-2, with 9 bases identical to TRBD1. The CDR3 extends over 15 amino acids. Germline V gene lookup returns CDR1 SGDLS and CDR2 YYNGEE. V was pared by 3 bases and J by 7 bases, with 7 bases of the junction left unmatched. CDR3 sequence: CASSGLGQGHGELFF. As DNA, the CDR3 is TGTGCCAGCAGCGGATTGGGACAGGGCCACGGGGAGCTGTTTTTT.

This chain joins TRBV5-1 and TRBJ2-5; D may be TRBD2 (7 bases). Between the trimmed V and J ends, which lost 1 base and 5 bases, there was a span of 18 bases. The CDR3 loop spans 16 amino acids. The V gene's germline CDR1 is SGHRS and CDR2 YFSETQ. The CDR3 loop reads CASSLLGGAGFETQYF. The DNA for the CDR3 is TGCGCCAGCAGCTTGCTGGGGGGGGCCGGTTTTGAGACCCAGTACTTC.

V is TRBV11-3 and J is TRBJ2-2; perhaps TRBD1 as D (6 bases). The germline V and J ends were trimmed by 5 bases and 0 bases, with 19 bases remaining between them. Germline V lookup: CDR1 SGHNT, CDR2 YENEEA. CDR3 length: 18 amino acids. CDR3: CASSLQTTGLSNTGELFF. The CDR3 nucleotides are TGTGCCAGCAGCCTCCAAACTACAGGGTTGTCGAACACCGGGGAGCTGTTTTTT.

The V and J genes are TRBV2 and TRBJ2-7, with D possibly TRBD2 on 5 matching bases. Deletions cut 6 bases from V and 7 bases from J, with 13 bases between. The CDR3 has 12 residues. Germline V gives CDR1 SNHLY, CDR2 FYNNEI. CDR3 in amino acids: CASSGMFEEQYF. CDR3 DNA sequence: TGTGCCAGCAGCGGGATGTTTGAGGAGCAGTACTTC.

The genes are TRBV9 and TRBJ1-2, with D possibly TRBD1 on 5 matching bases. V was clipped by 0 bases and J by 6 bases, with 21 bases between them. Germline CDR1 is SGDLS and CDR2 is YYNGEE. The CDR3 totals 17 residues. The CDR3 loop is CASSVAKGARRWDGYTF. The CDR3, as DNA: TGTGCCAGCAGCGTAGCCAAAGGGGCGAGAAGGTGGGATGGCTACACCTTC.

CDR3 region: CATTSSGGVSGELFF. CDR3 bases: TGTGCCACCACAAGCAGCGGGGGGGTATCCGGGGAGCTGTTTTTT. This rearrangement joins TRBV24-1 to TRBJ2-2; 10 bases match TRBD2. This CDR3 region has 15 residues. Germline V gene sequence: CDR1 KGHDR, CDR2 SFDVKD. With 8 bases clipped from V and 6 bases from J, the junction kept 8 bases outside the gene matches.

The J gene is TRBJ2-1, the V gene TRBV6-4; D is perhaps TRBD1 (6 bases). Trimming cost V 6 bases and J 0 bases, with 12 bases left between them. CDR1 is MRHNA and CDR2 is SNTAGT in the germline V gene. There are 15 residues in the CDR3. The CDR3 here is CASRRDINSYNEQFF. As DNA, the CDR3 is TGTGCCAGCAGAAGGGACATTAACTCCTACAATGAGCAGTTCTTC.

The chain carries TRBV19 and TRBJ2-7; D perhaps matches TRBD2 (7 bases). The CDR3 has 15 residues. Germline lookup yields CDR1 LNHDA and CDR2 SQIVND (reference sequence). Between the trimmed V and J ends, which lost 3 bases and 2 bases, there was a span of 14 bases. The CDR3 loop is CASSMIRGLTYEQYF. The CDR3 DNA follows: TGTGCCAGTAGTATGATCAGGGGACTAACCTACGAGCAGTACTTC.

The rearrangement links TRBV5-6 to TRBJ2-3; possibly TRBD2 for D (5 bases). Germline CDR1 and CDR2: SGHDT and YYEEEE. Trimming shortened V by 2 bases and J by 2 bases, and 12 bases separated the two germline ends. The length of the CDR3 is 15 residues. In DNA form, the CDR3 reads TGTGCCAGCAGCTTCTTGACGGACTCCACAGATACGCAGTATTTT. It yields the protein CASSFLTDSTDTQYF.

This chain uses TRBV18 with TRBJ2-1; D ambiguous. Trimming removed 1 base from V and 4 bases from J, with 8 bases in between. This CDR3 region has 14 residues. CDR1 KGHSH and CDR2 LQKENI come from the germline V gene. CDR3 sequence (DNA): TGTGCCAGCTCACCACGGGCCTTGTACAATGAGCAGTTCTTC. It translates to CASSPRALYNEQFF.

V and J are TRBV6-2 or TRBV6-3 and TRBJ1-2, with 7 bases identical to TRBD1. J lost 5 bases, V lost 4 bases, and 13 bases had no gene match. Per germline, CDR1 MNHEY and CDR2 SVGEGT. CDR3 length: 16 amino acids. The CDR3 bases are TGTGCCAGCAGTTTCTACGCCCCCCAGGGGGGATATGGCTACACCTTC. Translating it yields CASSFYAPQGGYGYTF.

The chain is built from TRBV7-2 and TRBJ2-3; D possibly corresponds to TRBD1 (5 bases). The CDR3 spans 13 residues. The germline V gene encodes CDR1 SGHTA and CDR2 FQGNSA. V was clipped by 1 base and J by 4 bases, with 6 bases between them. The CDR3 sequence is CASSLVGPDTQYF. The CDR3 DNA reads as TGTGCCAGCAGCTTAGTGGGGCCAGATACGCAGTATTTT.

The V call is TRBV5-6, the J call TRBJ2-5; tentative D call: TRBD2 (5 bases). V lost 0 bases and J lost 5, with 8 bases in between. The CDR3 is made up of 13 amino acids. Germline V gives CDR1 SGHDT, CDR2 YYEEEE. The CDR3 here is CASSLAGVETQYF. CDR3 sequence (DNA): TGTGCCAGCAGCTTGGCCGGGGTTGAGACCCAGTACTTC.

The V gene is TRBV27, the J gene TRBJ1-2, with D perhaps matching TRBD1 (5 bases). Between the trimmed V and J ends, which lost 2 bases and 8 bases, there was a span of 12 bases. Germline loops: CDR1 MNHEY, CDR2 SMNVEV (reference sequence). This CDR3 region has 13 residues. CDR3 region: CASSLRGSEGYTF. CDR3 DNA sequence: TGTGCCAGCAGTTTAAGGGGTTCGGAGGGCTACACCTTC.